A selection of T cell receptor beta chains follows, all from one sample in a study of cytomegalovirus exposure and HLA in healthy donors. Data came from immunoSEQ multiplex PCR; TCRdb stores just in-frame clones and leaves some out. The sample holds some 60,000 clones, about 96% seen once. Sequences were obtained from PBMCs. The receptors were gathered from a man aged 18 to 29 in good health and CMV-seronegative. Both conserved end residues are part of each CDR3. The D gene is left open where the match is weak. Rows may omit the clone size; those that give it use once, few, many or a size class.

TRBD2,TRBV4-1,NA,TRBJ2-2,TGCGCCAGCAGCCAAGTGCTAGCGGGAGCCGGGGAGCTGTTTTTT,CASSQVLAGAGELFF
TRBD1,TRBV18,NA,TRBJ2-7,TGTGCCAGCTCACCCAGACAGGGGTCGGGTGAGCAGTACTTC,CASSPRQGSGEQYF
NA,TRBV6-5,NA,TRBJ2-2,TGTGCCAGCGAGGGGCGGGGCTCGAACACCGGGGAGCTGTTTTTT,CASEGRGSNTGELFF
NA,TRBV5-1,once,TRBJ2-7,TGCGCCAGCAGCTTGATTAGCTTCCCCCCCTACGAGCAGTACTTC,CASSLISFPPYEQYF
NA,TRBV7-8,NA,TRBJ2-1,TGTGCCAGCAGGAGCGACGACAATGAGCAGTTCTTC,CASRSDDNEQFF
TRBD1,TRBV13,NA,TRBJ1-5,TGTGCCAGCAGCTCGAGGGGACAGGGGGGATATAGCAATCAGCCCCAGCATTTT,CASSSRGQGGYSNQPQHF
NA,TRBV19,once,TRBJ2-5,TGTGCCAGTAGTACCGGCGGACACGAAGGCGAGACCCAGTACTTC,CASSTGGHEGETQYF
NA,TRBV28,NA,TRBJ1-5,TGTGCCAGCAGTCCCCGGGGGGGCAGCCGGGATCAGCCCCAGCATTTT,CASSPRGGSRDQPQHF
TRBD2,TRBV10-3,few,TRBJ2-1,TGTGCCATCAGTGGGGGTGGTAGCGGGCCAGGTCGGGGCTACAATGAGCAGTTCTTC,CAISGGGSGPGRGYNEQFF
NA,TRBV9,NA,TRBJ2-7,TGTGCCAGCAGCGTAGCATACGGCTACGAGCAGTACTTC,CASSVAYGYEQYF
TRBD2,TRBV29-1,NA,TRBJ2-7,TGCAGCGGCGGACTAGATTCCTACGAGCAGTACTTC,CSGGLDSYEQYF
NA,TRBV5-1,NA,TRBJ2-5,TGCGCCAGCAGCTCGGTTACAGGGTGGGAGACCCAGTACTTC,CASSSVTGWETQYF
TRBD1,TRBV7-9,NA,TRBJ1-3,TGTGCCAGCAGCCGACAGGGTCTATCTGGAAACACCATATATTTT,CASSRQGLSGNTIYF
TRBD2,TRBV5-1,NA,TRBJ2-3,TGCGCCAGCAGCCGTGGGACTAGCGGAAGATCTAGCACAGATACGCAGTATTTT,CASSRGTSGRSSTDTQYF
NA,TRBV7-8,NA,TRBJ1-2,TGTGCCAGCAGCCCACAGGGTGACTATGGCTACACCTTC,CASSPQGDYGYTF
TRBD2,TRBV4-1,NA,TRBJ2-5,TGCGCCAGCAGCCCGGGACTAGCGGGAGTGGAAGAGACCCAGTACTTC,CASSPGLAGVEETQYF